The 13 T cell receptor beta chains listed next were all sequenced from one sample in a study of long-term antiretroviral therapy in people with HIV. This was the immunoSEQ v3.0 assay at survey level. The protocol was immunoSEQ multiplex PCR, while the TCRdb copy is restricted to in-frame clones and leaves out a portion. The sample holds tens of thousands of clones, roughly 83% seen once. The material sequenced was unsorted PBMCs, taken 1.9 years after starting antiretroviral therapy. These receptors all stem from a man aged 18 to 29 with HIV.

The V gene is TRBV2, the J gene TRBJ1-4; possible D gene TRBD1, 5 bases. The CDR3 is made up of 19 amino acids. Germline CDR1 SNHLY, CDR2 FYNNEI. The V gene lost 9 bases and the J gene lost 8 bases, with 34 bases spanning the gap. The CDR3 sequence is CASYLRLLGATGMSEKLFF. The CDR3 bases are TGTGCCAGTTACCTTAGGCTGCTCGGGGCTACGGGGATGAGCGAAAAACTGTTTTTT.

In its sample, this clone was seen once. Additional DNA sequences in this sample encode the identical CDR3. This sequence joins TRBV6-1 and TRBJ1-5; unclear D gene. Per the germline V gene, CDR1 is MNHNS and CDR2 is SASEGT. The CDR3 extends over 14 amino acids. Trimming removed 0 bases at V and 4 bases at J, with 7 bases between. The CDR3 nucleotides are TGTGCCAGCAGTGAAGCCGGCGGTAATCAGCCCCAGCATTTT. Protein: CASSEAGGNQPQHF.

This chain joins TRBV5-8 and TRBJ2-7, with 7 bases fitting TRBD2. Germline lookup yields CDR1 SGHTS and CDR2 YDEGEE. CDR3 size: 14 residues. V trimming: 0 bases; J trimming: 3 bases; junction bases outside the gene matches: 3. CDR3 region: CASSLVGGDYEQYV. CDR3 DNA sequence: TGTGCCAGCAGCTTGGTTGGGGGGGACTACGAGCAGTACGTC.

This chain joins TRBV30 and TRBJ1-4; D is unresolved. Germline loops: CDR1 GTSNPN, CDR2 SVGIG (reference sequence). Trimming shortened V by 4 bases and J by 9 bases, and 18 bases separated the two germline ends. This CDR3 comprises 14 residues. CDR3 nucleotide sequence: TGTGCCTGGAATCAAGGTGTAGGGCCTAAAAAACTGTTTTTT. This sequence encodes CAWNQGVGPKKLFF.

J is TRBJ2-2 and V is TRBV6-1; D may be TRBD2 (5 bases). V lost 6 bases and J 0 bases, leaving 5 bases between the germline ends. CDR3 length: 13 residues. Germline-derived CDR1 and CDR2 are MNHNS and SASEGT. CDR3 nucleotide sequence: TGTGCCAGCAGCGGGACGAACACCGGGGAGCTGTTTTTT. Its translation: CASSGTNTGELFF.

As for this clone: Other DNA variants within this sample encode the same CDR3. The chain joins TRBV5-4 to TRBJ2-5, with D maybe TRBD2 (5 bases). CDR1 SGHNT and CDR2 YYREEE come from the germline V gene (reference sequence). The CDR3 is 13 residues long. The V end lost 2 bases, the J end lost 3 bases, and 8 bases lay between the germline ends. The CDR3 DNA sequence: TGTGCCAGCAGCTTTAAGGGAGAAGAGACCCAGTACTTC. Amino acids: CASSFKGEETQYF.

The V and J genes are TRBV5-1 and TRBJ1-1; D is unresolved. Germline V gene sequence: CDR1 SGHRS, CDR2 YFSETQ. V shed 4 bases and J shed 7 bases, with 11 bases lying between them. This CDR3 is built from 12 residues. CDR3: CASSIWTGEAFF. The CDR3 DNA reads as TGCGCCAGCAGCATTTGGACGGGTGAAGCTTTCTTT.

The rearrangement links TRBV5-4 to TRBJ1-5, with D unclear. The CDR3 contains 15 residues. Trimming shortened V by 4 bases and J by 0 bases, and 11 bases separated the two germline ends. Germline CDR1 is SGHNT and CDR2 is YYREEE (reference sequence). The CDR3 sequence is CASSVDGNSNQPQHF. In DNA, the CDR3 is TGTGCCAGCAGCGTGGACGGAAATAGCAATCAGCCCCAGCATTTT.

The chain joins TRBV2 to TRBJ2-1; 10 nucleotides match TRBD2. CDR3 length: 15 amino acids. The junction had 6 bases not matched to a gene; V was cut back by 3 bases and J by 7 bases. Per germline, CDR1 SNHLY and CDR2 FYNNEI. The CDR3 coding sequence is TGTGCCAGCAGTGATCTCACTAGCGGGGTAAATGAGCAGTTCTTC. This codes for CASSDLTSGVNEQFF.

The chain employs TRBV18 and TRBJ1-4; D unresolved. V was trimmed by 0 bases and J by 8 bases, leaving 13 bases between them. Germline V gives CDR1 KGHSH, CDR2 LQKENI. CDR3 size: 15 residues. CDR3 sequence reads: CASSPPSLDAEKLFF. CDR3 sequence (DNA): TGTGCCAGCTCACCACCGAGCCTGGACGCGGAAAAACTGTTTTTT. The whole variable domain, filled in from reference TRBV18 and TRBJ1-4, reads NAGVMQNPRHLVRRRGQEARLRCSPMKGHSHVYWYRQLPEEGLKFMVYLQKENIIDESGMPKERFSAEFPKEGPSILRIQQVVRGDSAAYFCASSPPSLDAEKLFFGSGTQLSVL.

The chain combines TRBV19 with TRBJ1-3, with D possibly being TRBD1 (6 bases). V dropped 2 bases and J dropped 2 bases, with 16 bases sitting between them. Germline V lookup: CDR1 LNHDA, CDR2 SQIVND (reference sequence). The CDR3 length is 17 residues. CDR3 nucleotides: TGTGCCAGTAGTATAAGAGGAGGGGGGAGGGCTGGAAACACCATATATTTT. As protein: CASSIRGGGRAGNTIYF.

The V and J genes are TRBV7-6 and TRBJ2-5; 9 nucleotides agree with TRBD2. This CDR3 spans 17 amino acids. The junction had 7 bases not matched to a gene; V was cut back by 0 bases and J by 2 bases. The germline gives CDR1 SGHVS, CDR2 FNYEAQ. CDR3 coding DNA: TGTGCCAGCAGCTTAGCGGGACTAGCCTTATGGCAAGAGACCCAGTACTTC. As protein: CASSLAGLALWQETQYF.

This chain's CDR3 is CASSLASGTGGPTSTDTQYF. In nucleotides, the CDR3 is TGCGCCAGCAGCTTGGCCTCCGGGACAGGGGGCCCTACTAGCACAGATACGCAGTATTTT. V usage is TRBV5-1 and J usage is TRBJ2-3; 12 bases are shared with TRBD1. Germline CDR1 reads SGHRS; CDR2 reads YFSETQ. V shed 0 bases, J shed 0 bases, and the junction held 11 bases outside the gene matches. The CDR3 sequence is 20 residues long.